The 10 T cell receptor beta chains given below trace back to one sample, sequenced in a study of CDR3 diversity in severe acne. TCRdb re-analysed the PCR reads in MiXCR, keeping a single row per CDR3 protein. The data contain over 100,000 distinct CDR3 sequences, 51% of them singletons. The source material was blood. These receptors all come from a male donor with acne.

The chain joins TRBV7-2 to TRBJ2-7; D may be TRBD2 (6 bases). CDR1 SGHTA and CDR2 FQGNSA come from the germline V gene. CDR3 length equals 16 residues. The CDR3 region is CASSLSYAGSRHERYV. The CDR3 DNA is TGTGCCAGCAGCTTAAGTTACGCGGGAAGTAGGCACGAGCGGTACGTC.

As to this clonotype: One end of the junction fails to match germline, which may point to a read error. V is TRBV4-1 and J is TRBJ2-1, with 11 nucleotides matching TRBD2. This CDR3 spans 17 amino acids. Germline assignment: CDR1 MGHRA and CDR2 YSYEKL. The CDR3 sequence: CASSQRRLAGPYNEQSF. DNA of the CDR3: TGCGCCAGCAGCCAGAGGAGACTAGCGGGACCCTACAATGAGCAGTCCTTC.

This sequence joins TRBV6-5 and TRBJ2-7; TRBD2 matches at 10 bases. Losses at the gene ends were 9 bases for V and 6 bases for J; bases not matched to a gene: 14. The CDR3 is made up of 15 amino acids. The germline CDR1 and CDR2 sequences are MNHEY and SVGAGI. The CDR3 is CARGGGGVAGGEQYV. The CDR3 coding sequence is TGTGCCAGGGGGGGGGGAGGGGTAGCGGGAGGCGAGCAGTACGTC.

As DNA, the CDR3 is TGTGCCAGCAGTGAGAGCGGGACAGAGGTCGGGGAGCTGTTTTTT. Protein product: CASSESGTEVGELFF. V usage is TRBV2 and J usage is TRBJ2-2; D is perhaps TRBD1 or TRBD2 (7 bases each). Germline V gene sequence: CDR1 SNHLY, CDR2 FYNNEI. The length of the CDR3 is 15 residues. V was clipped by 3 bases and J by 7 bases, with 15 bases between them.

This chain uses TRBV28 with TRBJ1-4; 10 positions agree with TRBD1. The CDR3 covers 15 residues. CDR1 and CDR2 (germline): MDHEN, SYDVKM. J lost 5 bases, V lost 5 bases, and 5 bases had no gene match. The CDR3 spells CASSPRQGANEKLFF. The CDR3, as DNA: TGTGCCAGCAGTCCGCGACAGGGGGCCAATGAAAAACTGTTTTTT.

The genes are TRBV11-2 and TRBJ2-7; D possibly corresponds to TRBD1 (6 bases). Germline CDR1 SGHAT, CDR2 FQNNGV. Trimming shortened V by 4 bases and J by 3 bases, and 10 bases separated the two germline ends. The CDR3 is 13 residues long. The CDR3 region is CASSWGQVYEQYF. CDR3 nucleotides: TGTGCCAGCAGCTGGGGACAAGTCTACGAGCAGTACTTC.

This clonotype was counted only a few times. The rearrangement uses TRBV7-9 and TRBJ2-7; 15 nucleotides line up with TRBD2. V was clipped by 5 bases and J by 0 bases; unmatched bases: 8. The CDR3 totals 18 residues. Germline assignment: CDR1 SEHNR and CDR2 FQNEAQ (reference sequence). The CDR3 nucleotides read TGTGCCAGCAGCCCCTTGGGACTAGCGGGAGGTAACTCCTACGAGCAGTACTTC. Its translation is CASSPLGLAGGNSYEQYF. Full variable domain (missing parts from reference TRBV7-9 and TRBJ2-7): DTGVSQNPRHKITKRGQNVTFRCDPISEHNRLYWYRQTLGQGPEFLTYFQNEAQLEKSRLLSDRFSAERPKGSFSTLEIQRTEQGDSAMYLCASSPLGLAGGNSYEQYFGPGTRLTVT.

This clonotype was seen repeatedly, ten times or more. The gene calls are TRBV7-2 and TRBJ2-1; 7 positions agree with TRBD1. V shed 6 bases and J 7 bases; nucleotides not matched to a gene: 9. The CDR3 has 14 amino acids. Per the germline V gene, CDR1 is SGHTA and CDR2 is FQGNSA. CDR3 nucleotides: TGTGCCAGCAGGTGGGACAGAGTTTTAAATGAGCAGTTCTTC. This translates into CASRWDRVLNEQFF.

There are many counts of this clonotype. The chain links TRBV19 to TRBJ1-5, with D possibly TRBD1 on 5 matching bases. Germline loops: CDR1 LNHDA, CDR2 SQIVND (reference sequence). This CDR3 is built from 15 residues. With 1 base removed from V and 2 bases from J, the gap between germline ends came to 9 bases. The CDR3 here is CASSIADIGNQPQHF. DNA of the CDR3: TGTGCCAGTAGTATAGCGGACATAGGCAATCAGCCCCAGCATTTT.

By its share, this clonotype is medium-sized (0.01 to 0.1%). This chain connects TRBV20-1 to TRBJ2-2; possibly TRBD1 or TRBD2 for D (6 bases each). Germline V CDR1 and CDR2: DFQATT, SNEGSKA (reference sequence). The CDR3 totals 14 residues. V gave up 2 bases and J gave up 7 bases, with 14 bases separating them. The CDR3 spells CSARRGRGGGELFF. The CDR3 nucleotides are TGCAGTGCTAGACGGGGGCGTGGTGGCGGGGAGCTGTTTTTT.